Detailed here is one TCR beta chain. The time point was: peripheral blood 6 weeks after treatment start. TCRdb's table, derived via immunoSEQ multiplex PCR, lists solely in-frame clones and lacks some. Among about 50,000 clones listed, roughly 84% were seen once. The sample is drawn from a study of PD-L1 blockade in urothelial cancer. About the research overall: In the patient group, twenty-five of 29 were males with bladder-origin urothelial cancer. Researchers looked at the blood 3 weeks (second dose) and 6 weeks after treatment began.

Germline assignment: CDR1 MNHEY and CDR2 SVGAGI. The CDR3 spans 15 residues. V dropped 10 bases and J dropped 2; count of bases not matched to a gene: 10. This material consisted of PBMCs, taken around atezolizumab (anti-PD-L1) treatment. The clonotype comes from a man between 50 and 59 years old with urothelial cancer. The rearrangement uses TRBV6-5 and TRBJ1-2; 10 nucleotides match TRBD1. CDR3 DNA sequence: TGTGCCATCCTTGATTGGGGACAGGGGAACTATGGCTACACCTTC. Its protein is CAILDWGQGNYGYTF.